Here is one T cell receptor (beta chain) with its context. The CDR3 totals 16 residues. CDR1 and CDR2 (germline): LNHDA, SQIVND (reference sequence). The J segment lost 6 bases and the V segment lost 4 bases, leaving 9 bases of the junction unmatched. The record originates from a study of blood T cell repertoires in COVID-19. Residents of 20 to 25 US areas, aged roughly 18 to 89 years, made up the participants. Clones were sequenced by immunoSEQ multiplex PCR, and TCRdb holds only the in-frame ones, with some missing. The sample carries approximately 250,000 clones, around nine tenths recorded once. Sequencing was performed on PBMCs or T cells enriched from blood (not recorded which). The chain is built from TRBV19 and TRBJ2-2; the match to TRBD1 covers 9 bases. The source of this sequence is a woman aged 30 to 39 who had recovered from COVID-19. DNA for the CDR3: TGTGCCAGTAGTAACACAGGGGGCGTCTCGTCCGGGGAGCTGTTTTTT. Protein sequence: CASSNTGGVSSGELFF. Using reference TRBV19 and TRBJ2-2 for the parts outside the CDR3, the full variable domain is DGGITQSPKYLFRKEGQNVTLSCEQNLNHDAMYWYRQDPGQGLRLIYYSQIVNDFQKGDIAEGYSVSREKKESFPLTVTSAQKNPTAFYLCASSNTGGVSSGELFFGEGSRLTVL.